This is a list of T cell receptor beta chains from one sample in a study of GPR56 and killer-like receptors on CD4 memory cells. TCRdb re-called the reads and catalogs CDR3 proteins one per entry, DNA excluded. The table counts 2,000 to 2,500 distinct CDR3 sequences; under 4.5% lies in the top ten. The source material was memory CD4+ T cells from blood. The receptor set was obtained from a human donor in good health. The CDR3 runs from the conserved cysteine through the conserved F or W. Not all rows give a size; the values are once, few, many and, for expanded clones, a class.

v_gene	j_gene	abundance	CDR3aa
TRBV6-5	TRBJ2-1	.	CASSLAGGLAGGWSYNEQFF
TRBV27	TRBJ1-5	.	CATKLQMGHNQPQHF
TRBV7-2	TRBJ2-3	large	CASSLGWAGRADTQYF
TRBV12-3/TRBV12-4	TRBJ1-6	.	CASSLYRRGQGYNSPLHF
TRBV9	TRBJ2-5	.	CASSVAAGRQETQYF
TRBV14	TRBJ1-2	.	CASSQGSAGPGYGYTF
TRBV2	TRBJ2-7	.	CASSEDRGGDEQYF
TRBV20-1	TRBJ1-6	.	CSASTGGADSPLHF
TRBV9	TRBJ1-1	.	CASSVGSGSLNTEAFF
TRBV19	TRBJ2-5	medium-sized	CASARRNRAGQETQYF
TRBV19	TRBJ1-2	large	CASSIGMGEYGYTF
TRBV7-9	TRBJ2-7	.	CASSLATSITPPEQYF
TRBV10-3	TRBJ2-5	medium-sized	CAISESVGVWETQYF
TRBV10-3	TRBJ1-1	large	CAISGPGIGPEAFF
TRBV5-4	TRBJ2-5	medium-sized	CASSPSLGLAAGETQYF
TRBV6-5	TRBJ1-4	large	CASSFRTGTSSNEKLFF
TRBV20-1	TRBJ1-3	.	CSARGTGGTGNTIYF
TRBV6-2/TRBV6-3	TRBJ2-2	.	CASSGGGGQGEGDTGELFF
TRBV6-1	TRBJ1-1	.	CASWPRGRPEAFF
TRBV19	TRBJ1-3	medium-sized	CASSIGRVTSGNTIYF
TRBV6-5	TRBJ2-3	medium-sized	CASSYFPPSADTQYF
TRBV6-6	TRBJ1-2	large	CASSSGQVSGYTF
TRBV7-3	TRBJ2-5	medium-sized	CASSASGLQETQYF
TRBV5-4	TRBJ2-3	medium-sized	CASSLRTSGTDTQYF
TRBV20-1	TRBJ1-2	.	CSAAALGGVAGYTF
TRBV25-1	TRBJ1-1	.	CASRVGTTEAFF
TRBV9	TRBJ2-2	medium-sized	CASSPGTTRTGELFF
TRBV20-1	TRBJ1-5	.	CSAPEVKVGQPQHF
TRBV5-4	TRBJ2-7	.	CASSFGLAGGPVEQYF
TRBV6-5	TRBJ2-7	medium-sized	CASSYSIGQGLVHEQYF
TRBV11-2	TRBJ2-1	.	CASSLGASGGRNEQFF
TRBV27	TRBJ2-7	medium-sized	CASSGTGPYEQYF
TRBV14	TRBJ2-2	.	CASSRRVGGELFF
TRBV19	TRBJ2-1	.	CAGIWRGAALYNKQFF
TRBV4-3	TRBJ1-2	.	CASSQTQGHGYTF
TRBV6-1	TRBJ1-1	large	CASSGWDTEAFF
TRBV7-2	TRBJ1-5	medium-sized	CASSDQAQPQHF
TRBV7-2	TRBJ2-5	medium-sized	CASSLLTRRNQETQYF
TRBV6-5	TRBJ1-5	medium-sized	CASSQQGKSNQPQHF
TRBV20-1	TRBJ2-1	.	CSAASGQGKADEQFF
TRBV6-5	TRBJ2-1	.	CASSWTSGGPPSYNEFF
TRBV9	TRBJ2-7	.	CASSVGVRAHEQYF
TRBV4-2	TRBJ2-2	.	CASSPPDRADTGELFF
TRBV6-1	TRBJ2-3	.	CASTLDRGLAGGTDTQYF
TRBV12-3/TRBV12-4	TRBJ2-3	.	CASSLYPPTSGGPADTQYF
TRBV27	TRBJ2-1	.	CASSPLVGIYHNEQFF
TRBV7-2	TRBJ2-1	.	CASSPQAGGYNEQFF
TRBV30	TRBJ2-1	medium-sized	CAWSVRGVSYNEQFF
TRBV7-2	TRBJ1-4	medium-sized	CASSLGQAITLGEKLFF
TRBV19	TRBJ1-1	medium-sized	CAVQELGTEAFF
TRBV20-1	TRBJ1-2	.	CSARDGGDYYGYTF
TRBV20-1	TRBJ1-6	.	CSARATGAHSPLHF
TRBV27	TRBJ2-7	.	CASSPQDGPSHEQYF
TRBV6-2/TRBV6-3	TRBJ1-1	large	CASLRPRQGTATEAFF
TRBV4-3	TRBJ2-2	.	CASSQDTGGAFPTGELFF
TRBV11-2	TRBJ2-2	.	CASSFSGGANTGELFF
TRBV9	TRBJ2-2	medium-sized	CASSPRDYRTGELFF